What follows are 25 T cell receptor beta chains derived from one specimen sequenced in a study of T cells in Graves' hyperthyroidism and ophthalmopathy. RNA transcripts provided the source from which TCR beta CDR3 regions were amplified. TCR CDR3 underwent first-round RT-PCR with the HTBI primer set. Using its own MiXCR run on the multiplex PCR reads, TCRdb lists one record per CDR3 protein. The table has more than 350,000 distinct CDR3 sequences, about 16% seen once. Sequencing used blood. Receptors originate from a woman in her sixties with Graves' ophthalmopathy.

This clonotype has at least ten counts. The V call is TRBV5-8, the J call TRBJ2-7; no clear D gene. Trimming shortened V by 1 base and J by 2 bases, and 16 bases separated the two germline ends. CDR3 length equals 16 residues. Germline loops: CDR1 SGHTS, CDR2 YDEGEE. CDR3 in amino acids: CASSLSGSGGPYEQYF. The CDR3 bases are TGTGCCAGCAGCTTGAGTGGATCGGGCGGACCCTACGAGCAGTACTTC.

Ten or more counts support this clonotype. This chain connects TRBV10-3 to TRBJ2-7; D ambiguous. Trimming pared 2 bases from V and 4 bases from J, leaving 12 bases between. Germline V gene lookup returns CDR1 ENHRY and CDR2 SYGVKD. This CDR3 is 14 amino acids long. The DNA of the CDR3 is TGTGCCATCAGTGAGACTGCCCACCTTTACGAGCAGTACTTC. The encoded protein is CAISETAHLYEQYF.

The gene calls are TRBV5-5 and TRBJ1-2; D not resolved. The germline CDR1 and CDR2 sequences are SGHKS and YYEKEE (reference sequence). The CDR3 runs 15 residues. The germline V and J ends were trimmed by 0 bases and 3 bases, with 12 bases remaining between them. The CDR3 coding sequence is TGTGCCAGCAGCTTGGGACACTCTGGGGACTATGGCTACACCTTC. It is translated as CASSLGHSGDYGYTF.

This clonotype showed up many times. The rearrangement links TRBV7-9 to TRBJ1-1, with D possibly being TRBD1 (6 bases). V was pared by 6 bases and J by 3 bases, with 17 bases between. Germline assignment: CDR1 SEHNR and CDR2 FQNEAQ (reference sequence). This CDR3 has 15 residues. The DNA for the CDR3 is TGTGCCAGCAGATCTTTACAGGGAGTGGACACTGAAGCTTTCTTT. It specifies CASRSLQGVDTEAFF.

This clonotype was counted ten times or more. The chain joins TRBV7-9 to TRBJ2-7; D is possibly TRBD1 (5 bases). The CDR3 sequence is 13 residues long. V gave up 5 bases and J gave up 2 bases, with 10 bases separating them. Germline assignment: CDR1 SEHNR and CDR2 FQNEAQ (reference sequence). The CDR3 loop reads CASSPGNPYEQYF. In nucleotides, the CDR3 is TGTGCCAGCAGCCCAGGGAATCCCTACGAGCAGTACTTC. Drawing the rest from reference TRBV7-9 and TRBJ2-7, the complete variable domain is DTGVSQNPRHKITKRGQNVTFRCDPISEHNRLYWYRQTLGQGPEFLTYFQNEAQLEKSRLLSDRFSAERPKGSFSTLEIQRTEQGDSAMYLCASSPGNPYEQYFGPGTRLTVT.

This clonotype has a count of ten or more. At one end the junction does not follow the germline gene, possibly because of a read error. The chain has TRBV5-1 and TRBJ2-2; D is undetermined. The germline gives CDR1 SGHRS, CDR2 YFSETQ. The CDR3 extends over 12 amino acids. The CDR3 nucleotides are TGTGCCAGCAGCGTAAACACCGGGGAGCTGTTTTTT. Its protein product is CASSVNTGELFF.

At least ten counts were recorded for this clonotype. This sequence joins TRBV30 and TRBJ2-7; D gene ambiguous. The V end lost 1 base, the J end lost 3 bases, and 10 bases lay between the germline ends. This CDR3 is 13 amino acids long. The germline V gene has CDR1 GTSNPN and CDR2 SVGIG (reference sequence). CDR3 DNA: TGTGCCTGGAGTGAAGGCGGAGACTACGAGCAGTACTTC. This codes for CAWSEGGDYEQYF.

Ten or more counts support this clonotype. J is TRBJ2-4 and V is TRBV5-1; tentative D call: TRBD2 (6 bases). V was clipped by 0 bases and J by 6 bases, with 10 bases between them. This CDR3 has 14 residues. The germline CDR1 and CDR2 sequences are SGHRS and YFSETQ. The CDR3 loop reads CASSLAGALNIQYF. As DNA, the CDR3 is TGCGCCAGCAGCTTGGCGGGAGCCTTAAACATTCAGTACTTC. The variable domain in full, completed from reference TRBV5-1 and TRBJ2-4, reads KAGVTQTPRYLIKTRGQQVTLSCSPISGHRSVSWYQQTPGQGLQFLFEYFSETQRNKGNFPGRFSGRQFSNSRSEMNVSTLELGDSALYLCASSLAGALNIQYFGAGTRLSVL.

This clonotype was seen ten or more times. The CDR3 bases are TGTGCCAGCAGAAAGGACAGCTATGGCTACACCTTC. Its translation is CASRKDSYGYTF. The chain couples TRBV6-1 to TRBJ1-2; maybe TRBD1 (6 bases). CDR1 MNHNS and CDR2 SASEGT come from the germline V gene. V was trimmed by 6 bases and J by 4 bases, leaving 9 bases between them. CDR3 length: 12 residues.

The chain combines TRBV7-3 with TRBJ2-2; 9 nucleotides align to TRBD2. The CDR3 length is 17 residues. The germline V gene has CDR1 SGHTA and CDR2 FQGTGA. With V trimmed by 1 base and J by 6 bases, 9 bases remained unmatched. The CDR3 DNA is TGTGCCAGCAGCTTAAAGGCGGGAGGGGCATCAGCCGGGGAGCTGTTTTTT. Its translation: CASSLKAGGASAGELFF.

This clonotype came up many times. The chain recombines TRBV19 with TRBJ1-5, with a weak D call TRBD1 (5 bases). V was pared by 4 bases and J by 0 bases, with 16 bases between. CDR3 length equals 17 residues. Germline CDR1 is LNHDA and CDR2 is SQIVND (reference sequence). CDR3 region: CASSTTGTSYSNQPQHF. DNA for the CDR3: TGTGCCAGTAGTACTACAGGAACATCTTATAGCAATCAGCCCCAGCATTTT.

V and J are TRBV29-1 and TRBJ2-3; tentatively, D is TRBD1 or TRBD2 (5 bases each). With 5 bases removed from V and 8 bases from J, the gap between germline ends came to 14 bases. This CDR3 comprises 12 residues. Germline V gene lookup returns CDR1 SQVTM and CDR2 ANQGSEA. The CDR3 loop reads CSVKPGGGTQYF. CDR3 DNA sequence: TGCAGCGTTAAACCAGGTGGGGGTACGCAGTATTTT.

This clonotype was observed at least ten times. The rearrangement links TRBV28 to TRBJ2-5; 7 bases match TRBD1. The CDR3 spans 16 residues. Germline V gene lookup returns CDR1 MDHEN and CDR2 SYDVKM. With V trimmed by 7 bases and J by 5 bases, 16 bases remained unmatched. CDR3 DNA: TGTGCCAGCAAGGGGGTAGGGGACAGCCTCCGGGAGACCCAGTACTTC. It is translated as CASKGVGDSLRETQYF.

This clonotype was seen at least ten times. The V gene is TRBV20-1, the J gene TRBJ2-7, with D possibly matching TRBD2 (6 bases). The germline gives CDR1 DFQATT, CDR2 SNEGSKA (reference sequence). This CDR3 has 13 residues. V lost 3 bases and J 2 bases, leaving 11 bases between the germline ends. The CDR3 reads CSASGSPTYEQYF. CDR3 nucleotides: TGCAGTGCTAGCGGGAGTCCTACCTACGAGCAGTACTTC.

The chain carries TRBV11-2 and TRBJ2-7, with TRBD2 identical over 10 bases. The V segment lost 1 base and the J segment 6 bases; nucleotides outside the gene matches: 3. This CDR3 region has 14 residues. CDR1 and CDR2 from the germline V gene are SGHAT and FQNNGV. The DNA of the CDR3 is TGTGCCAGCAGCTTAGGAGTAGCGGGAGGCGAGCAGTACTTC. This translates into CASSLGVAGGEQYF.

This clonotype was seen more than once but under ten times. The chain is built from TRBV20-1 and TRBJ2-7; 8 bases map to TRBD2. This CDR3 contains 17 residues. Germline CDR1 and CDR2: DFQATT and SNEGSKA (reference sequence). J was trimmed by 4 bases and V by 0 bases; bases with no gene match: 14. The CDR3 reads CSARDRLAGLEKYEQYF. The CDR3 coding sequence is TGCAGTGCTAGAGATCGCCTAGCGGGTCTGGAGAAATACGAGCAGTACTTC.

This chain connects TRBV20-1 to TRBJ2-7; D ambiguous. The germline CDR1 and CDR2 sequences are DFQATT and SNEGSKA (reference sequence). CDR3 size: 13 residues. V lost 1 base and J lost 0, with 7 bases in between. The CDR3 protein is CSARAGPSYEQYF. The CDR3 DNA reads as TGCAGTGCTAGAGCTGGCCCCTCCTACGAGCAGTACTTC.

This clonotype was counted at least ten times. The chain recombines TRBV11-2 with TRBJ2-7; possible D gene TRBD2, 6 bases. Germline V gene lookup returns CDR1 SGHAT and CDR2 FQNNGV. CDR3 length equals 16 residues. Trimming removed 5 bases from V and 1 base from J, with 18 bases in between. This CDR3 is CASSPDGGYLSYEQYF. The CDR3 coding sequence is TGTGCCAGCAGCCCCGATGGGGGGTATCTTTCCTACGAGCAGTACTTC.

In the case of this clonotype: A much larger clonotype is one base distant, so this may be a read error. The chain recombines TRBV30 with TRBJ2-1, with D unclear. V lost 7 bases and J 6 bases, leaving 7 bases between the germline ends. Germline V gene sequence: CDR1 GTSNPN, CDR2 SVGIG (reference sequence). The length of the CDR3 is 10 residues. CDR3 region: CALVGNEQFF. The CDR3 DNA is TGTGCCTTAGTTGGCAATGAGCAGTTCTTC.

This clonotype was seen a handful of times. The chain couples TRBV28 to TRBJ2-7; TRBD1 aligns across 8 bases. The length of the CDR3 is 11 residues. V trimming: 6 bases; J trimming: 7 bases; junction bases outside the gene matches: 2. From germline, CDR1 is MDHEN and CDR2 SYDVKM. The CDR3 reads CASRWTGEQYF. The CDR3 bases are TGTGCCAGCAGATGGACAGGGGAGCAGTACTTC.

This clonotype has a handful of counts. The genes are TRBV9 and TRBJ2-3; D might be TRBD2 (7 bases). Trimming took 2 bases from V and 5 from J, leaving 15 bases between them. CDR1 and CDR2 (germline): SGDLS, YYNGEE. CDR3 size: 15 residues. CDR3 sequence (DNA): TGTGCCAGCAGCGTGGCGGGGGCGATTGAAGATACGCAGTATTTT. This encodes CASSVAGAIEDTQYF.

The J gene is TRBJ2-5, the V gene TRBV5-1; D unclear. The CDR3 sequence is 14 residues long. CDR1 is SGHRS, CDR2 YFSETQ, per germline. Trimming took 4 bases from V and 1 from J, leaving 11 bases between them. CDR3 bases: TGCGCCAGCAGCCCCGGGCCCCTCCAAGAGACCCAGTACTTC. Its protein is CASSPGPLQETQYF. The full variable domain, rest sourced from reference TRBV5-1 and TRBJ2-5, is KAGVTQTPRYLIKTRGQQVTLSCSPISGHRSVSWYQQTPGQGLQFLFEYFSETQRNKGNFPGRFSGRQFSNSRSEMNVSTLELGDSALYLCASSPGPLQETQYFGPGTRLLVL.

The table lists this clonotype with many counts. This chain joins TRBV5-5 and TRBJ2-1; 13 nucleotides align to TRBD2. V was clipped by 6 bases and J by 9 bases; unmatched bases: 9. Looked up from germline, CDR1 is SGHKS and CDR2 is YYEKEE (reference sequence). CDR3 length: 15 amino acids. The chain's CDR3 is CASNTGTSGILEQFF. CDR3 coding DNA: TGTGCCAGCAACACCGGGACTAGCGGGATTCTTGAGCAGTTCTTC.

This CDR3 reads CSARGPAGELFF. CDR3 nucleotide sequence: TGCAGTGCTAGGGGACCCGCCGGGGAGCTGTTTTTT. The rearrangement joins TRBV20-1 to TRBJ2-2; D tentatively reads TRBD1 or TRBD2 (5 bases each). Trimming shortened V by 3 bases and J by 6 bases, and 8 bases separated the two germline ends. CDR1 is DFQATT, CDR2 SNEGSKA, per germline (reference sequence). This CDR3 spans 12 amino acids.

This clonotype occurred many times. This chain links TRBV28 with TRBJ2-5, with a possible D match to TRBD1 (7 bases). This CDR3 contains 13 residues. Trimming left V 5 bases short and J 2 bases short, with 9 bases between. From germline, CDR1 is MDHEN and CDR2 SYDVKM. DNA of the CDR3: TGTGCCAGCAGTCAGGGGGGACAAGAGACCCAGTACTTC. Translating gives CASSQGGQETQYF.